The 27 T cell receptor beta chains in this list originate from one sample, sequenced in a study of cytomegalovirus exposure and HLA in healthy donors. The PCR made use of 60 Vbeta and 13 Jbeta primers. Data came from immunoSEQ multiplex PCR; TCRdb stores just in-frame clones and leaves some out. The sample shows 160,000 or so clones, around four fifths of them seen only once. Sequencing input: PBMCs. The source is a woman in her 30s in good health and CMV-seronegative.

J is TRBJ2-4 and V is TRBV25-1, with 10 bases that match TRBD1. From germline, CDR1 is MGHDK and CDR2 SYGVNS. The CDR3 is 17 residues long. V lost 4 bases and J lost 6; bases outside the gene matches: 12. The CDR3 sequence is CASSAFSTGGEGNIQYF. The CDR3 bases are TGTGCCAGCAGTGCCTTCTCGACAGGGGGCGAAGGAAACATTCAGTACTTC.

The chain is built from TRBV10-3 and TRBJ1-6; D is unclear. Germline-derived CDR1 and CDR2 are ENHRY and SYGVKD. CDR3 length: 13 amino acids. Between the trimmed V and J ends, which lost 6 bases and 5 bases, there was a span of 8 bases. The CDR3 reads CAIRQVDNSPLHF. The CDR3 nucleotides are TGTGCCATCAGGCAGGTGGATAATTCACCCCTCCACTTT.

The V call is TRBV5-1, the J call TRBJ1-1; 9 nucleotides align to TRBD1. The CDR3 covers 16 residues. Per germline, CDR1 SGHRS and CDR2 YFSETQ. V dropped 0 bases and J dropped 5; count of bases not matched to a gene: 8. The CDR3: CASSLEPTGTGTEAFF. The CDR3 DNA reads TGCGCCAGCAGCTTGGAACCCACCGGGACAGGGACTGAAGCTTTCTTT.

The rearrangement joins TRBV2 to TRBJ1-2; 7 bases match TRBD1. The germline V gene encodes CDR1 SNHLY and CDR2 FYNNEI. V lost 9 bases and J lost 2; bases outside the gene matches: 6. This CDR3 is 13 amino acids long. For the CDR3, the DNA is TGTGCCAGTGAAATACAGGGGAACTATGGCTACACCTTC. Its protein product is CASEIQGNYGYTF.

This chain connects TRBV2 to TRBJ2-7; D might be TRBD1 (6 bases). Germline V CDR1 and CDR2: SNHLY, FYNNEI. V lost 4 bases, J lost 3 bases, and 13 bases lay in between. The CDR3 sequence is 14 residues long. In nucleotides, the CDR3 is TGTGCCAGCAGTGGGGAACGGGACAACTACGAGCAGTACTTC. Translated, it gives CASSGERDNYEQYF.

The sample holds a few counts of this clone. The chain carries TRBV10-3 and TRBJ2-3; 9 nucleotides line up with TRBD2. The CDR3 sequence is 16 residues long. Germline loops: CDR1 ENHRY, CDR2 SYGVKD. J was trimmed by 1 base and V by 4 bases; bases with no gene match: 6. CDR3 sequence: CAISVAGGRGTDTQYF. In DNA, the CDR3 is TGTGCCATCAGTGTTGCGGGGGGGCGGGGCACAGATACGCAGTATTTT.

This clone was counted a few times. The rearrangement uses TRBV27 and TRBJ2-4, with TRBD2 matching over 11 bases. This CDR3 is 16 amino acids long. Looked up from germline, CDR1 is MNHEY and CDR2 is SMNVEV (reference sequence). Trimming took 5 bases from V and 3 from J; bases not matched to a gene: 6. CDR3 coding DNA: TGTGCCAGCAGTCTTAGCGGGGGGGGAGGCAAAAACATTCAGTACTTC. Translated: CASSLSGGGGKNIQYF.

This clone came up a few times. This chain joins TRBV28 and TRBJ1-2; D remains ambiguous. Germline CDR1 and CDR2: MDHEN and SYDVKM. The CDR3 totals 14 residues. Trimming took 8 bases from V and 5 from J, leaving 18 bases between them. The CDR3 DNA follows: TGTGCCAGCGTCGTAATGGGGAGCACATATGGCTACACCTTC. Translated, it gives CASVVMGSTYGYTF.

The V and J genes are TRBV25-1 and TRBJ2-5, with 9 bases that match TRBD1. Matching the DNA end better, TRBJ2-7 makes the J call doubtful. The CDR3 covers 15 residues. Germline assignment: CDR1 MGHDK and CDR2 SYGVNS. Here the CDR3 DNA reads TGTGCCAGCAGTGAATCTCGACAGGGGGACTACGAGCAGTACTTC. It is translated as CASSESRQGDYEQYF.

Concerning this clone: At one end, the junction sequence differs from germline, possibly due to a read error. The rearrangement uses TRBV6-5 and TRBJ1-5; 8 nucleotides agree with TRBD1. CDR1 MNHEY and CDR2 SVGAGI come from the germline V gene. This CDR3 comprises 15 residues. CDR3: CASSNSRTGYQPQHF. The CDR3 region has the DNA TGTGCCAGCAGTAACTCCAGGACAGGGTATCAGCCCCAGCATTTT.

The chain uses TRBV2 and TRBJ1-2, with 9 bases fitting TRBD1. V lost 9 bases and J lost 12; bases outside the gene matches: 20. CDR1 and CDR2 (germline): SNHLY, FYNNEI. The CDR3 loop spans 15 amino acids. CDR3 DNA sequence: TGTGCCAGTAGCGGAAGATTAGGACAGGGGATGTCCCACACCTTC. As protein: CASSGRLGQGMSHTF.

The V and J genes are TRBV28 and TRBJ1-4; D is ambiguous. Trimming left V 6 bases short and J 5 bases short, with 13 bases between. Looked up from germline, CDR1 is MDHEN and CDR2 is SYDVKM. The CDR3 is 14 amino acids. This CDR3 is CASRWPSPNEKLFF. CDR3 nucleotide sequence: TGTGCCAGCAGGTGGCCTAGTCCCAATGAAAAACTGTTTTTT.

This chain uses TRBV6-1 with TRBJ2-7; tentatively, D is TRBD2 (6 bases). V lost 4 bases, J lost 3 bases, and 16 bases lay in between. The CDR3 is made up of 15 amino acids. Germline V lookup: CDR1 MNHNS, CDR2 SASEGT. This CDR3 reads CASSGTNLGGYEQYF. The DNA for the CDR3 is TGTGCCAGCAGTGGGACGAATCTCGGGGGCTACGAGCAGTACTTC.

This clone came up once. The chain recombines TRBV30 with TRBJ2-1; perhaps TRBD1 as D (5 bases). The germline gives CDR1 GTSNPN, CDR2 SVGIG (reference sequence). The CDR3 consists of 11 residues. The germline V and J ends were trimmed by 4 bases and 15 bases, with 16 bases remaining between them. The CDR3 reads CAWKRLDRTFF. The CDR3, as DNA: TGTGCCTGGAAAAGGCTAGACAGAACGTTCTTC.

The CDR3 DNA is TGCAGCGTTGTGAACCCGACTAGCGGGGGCACAGATACGCAGTATTTT. As protein: CSVVNPTSGGTDTQYF. The J gene is TRBJ2-3, the V gene TRBV29-1; 11 bases are a match to TRBD2. This CDR3 region has 16 residues. The germline CDR1 and CDR2 sequences are SQVTM and ANQGSEA. The trim removed 4 bases at V and 1 base at J, leaving 7 bases unmatched.

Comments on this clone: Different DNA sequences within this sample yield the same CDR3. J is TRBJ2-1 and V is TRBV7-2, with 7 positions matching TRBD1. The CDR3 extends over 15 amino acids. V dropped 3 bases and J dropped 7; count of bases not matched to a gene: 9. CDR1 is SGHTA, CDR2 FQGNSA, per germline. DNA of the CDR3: TGTGCCAGCAGCTTCGATCCGGGACAGTGGAATGAGCAGTTCTTC. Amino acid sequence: CASSFDPGQWNEQFF.

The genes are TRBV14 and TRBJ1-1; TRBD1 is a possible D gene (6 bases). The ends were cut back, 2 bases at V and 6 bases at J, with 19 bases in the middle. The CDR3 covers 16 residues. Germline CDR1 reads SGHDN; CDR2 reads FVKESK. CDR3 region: CASSQWRPGHPPEAFF. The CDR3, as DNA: TGTGCCAGCAGCCAATGGCGACCGGGACACCCCCCTGAAGCTTTCTTT.

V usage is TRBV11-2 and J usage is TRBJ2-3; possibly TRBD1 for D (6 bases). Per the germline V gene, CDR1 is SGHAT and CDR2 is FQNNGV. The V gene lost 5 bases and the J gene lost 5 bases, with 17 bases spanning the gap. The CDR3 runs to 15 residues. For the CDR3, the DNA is TGTGCCAGCAGCCCCAACAGGGCCCCCCTAGATACGCAGTATTTT. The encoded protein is CASSPNRAPLDTQYF.

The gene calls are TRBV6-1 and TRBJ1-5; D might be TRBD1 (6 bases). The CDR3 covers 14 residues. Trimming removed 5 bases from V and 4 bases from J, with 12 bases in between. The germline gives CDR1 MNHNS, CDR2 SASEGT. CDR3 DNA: TGTGCCAGCAGTCAGACAGGTGCAAATCAGCCCCAGCATTTT. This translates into CASSQTGANQPQHF.

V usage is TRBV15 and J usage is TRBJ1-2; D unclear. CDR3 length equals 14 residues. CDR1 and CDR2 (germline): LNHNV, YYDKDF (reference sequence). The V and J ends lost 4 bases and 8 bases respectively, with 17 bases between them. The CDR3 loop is CATSTRTSGEGYTF. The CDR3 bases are TGTGCCACCAGCACGAGGACCTCCGGGGAGGGCTACACCTTC.

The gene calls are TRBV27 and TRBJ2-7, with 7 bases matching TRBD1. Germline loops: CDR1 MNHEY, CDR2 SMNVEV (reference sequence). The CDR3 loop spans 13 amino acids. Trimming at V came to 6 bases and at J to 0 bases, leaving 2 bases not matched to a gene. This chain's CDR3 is CASRGGASYEQYF. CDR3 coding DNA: TGTGCCAGCAGAGGGGGCGCCTCCTACGAGCAGTACTTC.

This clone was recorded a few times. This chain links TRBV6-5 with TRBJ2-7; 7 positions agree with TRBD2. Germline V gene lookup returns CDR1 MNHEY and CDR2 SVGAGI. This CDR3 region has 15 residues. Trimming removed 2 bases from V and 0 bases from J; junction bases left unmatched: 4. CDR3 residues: CASSYLRGSSYEQYF. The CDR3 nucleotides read TGTGCCAGCAGTTACCTGCGGGGGAGCTCCTACGAGCAGTACTTC.

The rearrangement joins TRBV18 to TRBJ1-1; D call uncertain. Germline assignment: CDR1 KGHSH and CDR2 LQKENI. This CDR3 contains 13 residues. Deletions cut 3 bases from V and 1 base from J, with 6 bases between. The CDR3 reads CASSPVANTEAFF. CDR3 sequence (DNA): TGTGCCAGCTCACCGGTAGCGAACACTGAAGCTTTCTTT.

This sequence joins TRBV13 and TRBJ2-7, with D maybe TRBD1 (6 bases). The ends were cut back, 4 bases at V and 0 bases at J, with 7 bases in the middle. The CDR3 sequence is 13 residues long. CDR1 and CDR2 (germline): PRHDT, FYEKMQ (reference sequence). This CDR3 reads CASSSRGSYEQYF. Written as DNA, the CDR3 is TGTGCCAGCAGCTCCAGGGGCTCCTACGAGCAGTACTTC.

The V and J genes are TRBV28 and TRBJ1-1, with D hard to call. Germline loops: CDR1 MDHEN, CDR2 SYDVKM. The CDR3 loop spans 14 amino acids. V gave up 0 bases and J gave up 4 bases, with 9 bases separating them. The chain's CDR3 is CASSLWHQVTEAFF. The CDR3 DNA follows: TGTGCCAGCAGTTTATGGCATCAGGTCACTGAAGCTTTCTTT.

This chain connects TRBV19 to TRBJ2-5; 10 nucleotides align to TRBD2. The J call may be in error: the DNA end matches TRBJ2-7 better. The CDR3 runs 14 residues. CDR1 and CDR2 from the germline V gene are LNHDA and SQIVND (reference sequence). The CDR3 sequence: CASSMELAGYEQYF. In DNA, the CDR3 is TGTGCCAGTAGTATGGAACTAGCGGGATACGAGCAGTACTTC.

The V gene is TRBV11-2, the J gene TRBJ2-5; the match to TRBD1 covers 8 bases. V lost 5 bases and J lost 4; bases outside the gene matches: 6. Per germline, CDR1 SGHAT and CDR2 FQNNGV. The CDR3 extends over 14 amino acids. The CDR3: CASSSAGGGETQYF. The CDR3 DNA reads TGTGCCAGCAGCAGCGCAGGGGGCGGAGAGACCCAGTACTTC. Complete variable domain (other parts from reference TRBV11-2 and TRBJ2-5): EAGVAQSPRYKIIEKRQSVAFWCNPISGHATLYWYQQILGQGPKLLIQFQNNGVVDDSQLPKDRFSAERLKGVDSTLKIQPAKLEDSAVYLCASSSAGGGETQYFGPGTRLLVL.